Sequencing of this T cell receptor (beta chain) was carried out in a study of T-cell memory formation after mild COVID-19. On the study more broadly: Clusters of TCRs were largely donor specific. Study-wide findings and caveats: The appearance of some responding clones in pre-infection memory suggested that cross-reactive memory joined. The SARS-CoV-2 specificity of second-wave clones reaching peak at day 37 remained unverified.

J was trimmed by 0 bases and V by 6 bases; bases with no gene match: 6. CDR1 and CDR2 from the germline V gene are SGHVS and FNYEAQ. This CDR3 has 15 residues. For this clonotype: Antigen specificity is unknown.

TCRdb ran MiXCR on the 5' RACE reads and lists one entry per CDR3 protein. The data contain 110,000 to 150,000 distinct CDR3 sequences, about 23% of them singletons. This chain connects TRBV7-6 to TRBJ2-3, with 7 bases identical to TRBD2. Sequencing was carried out using PBMCs or a T cell subset sorted from them (not recorded which). This TCR was recovered from an adult woman who had mild COVID-19 (a few samples of this study predate the infection). Cell type and time point are not known. CDR3 loop: CASRPSGASTDTQYF. The CDR3 DNA sequence: TGTGCCAGCAGACCGAGCGGGGCCAGCACAGATACGCAGTATTTT.